Described below is a single T cell receptor beta chain sequence and its context. Based on clinical symptoms, serum thyroxine and TRAb, thyroid ultrasound and orbital computed tomography, diagnoses were reached. The data derive from a study of T cells in Graves' hyperthyroidism and ophthalmopathy. TCR beta CDR3 sequences were amplified from RNA transcripts. During a first-round RT-PCR of the TCR CDR3, the HTBI primer set was used. Using its own MiXCR run on the multiplex PCR reads, TCRdb lists one record per CDR3 protein. The data contain under 250,000 distinct CDR3 sequences, around 24% of them seen just once; the ten biggest clones take up roughly 32%. The V end was cut by 6 bases, the J end by 0 bases, with 12 bases between. The germline V gene has CDR1 MNHEY and CDR2 SVGEGT. The CDR3 has 15 residues.

The TCR sequence derives from a middle-aged woman with Graves' ophthalmopathy. Sequenced input: blood. The chain couples TRBV6-2 or TRBV6-3 to TRBJ1-3, with unresolved D. CDR3 coding DNA: TGTGCCAGCAGATTTACAGCGAGCTCTGGAAACACCATATATTTT. Translating it yields CASRFTASSGNTIYF.